The text below deals with one T cell receptor (beta chain). The antigen is undetermined. TCRdb's copy holds only in-frame clones and misses some; the assay was immunoSEQ multiplex PCR. The table shows some 100,000 clones, with 95% to 97% occurring only once. CDR1 is SGHNT and CDR2 is YENEEA in the germline V gene. This CDR3 comprises 13 residues. Trimming shortened V by 4 bases and J by 2 bases, and 7 bases separated the two germline ends. The data originate from a study of siplizumab effects on memory and regulatory T cells. Study-wide points: Assignment of a naive or memory phenotype failed for roughly 80-96% of the proliferating CD4+ or CD8+ clones.

The J gene is TRBJ2-3, the V gene TRBV11-3; D unresolved. Material for sequencing was naive CD4+ T cells sorted from blood. The receptor was isolated from a human donor in good health. This CDR3 reads CASSSGPTDTQYF. DNA for the CDR3: TGTGCCAGCAGCTCGGGCCCCACAGATACGCAGTATTTT.